The TCR beta chain under discussion was sequenced for a study of graft-versus-host responses after intestinal transplantation. Study-wide background: In this cohort, recipients had multivisceral, liver-intestinal, or isolated intestinal transplants. The study gave all recipients anti-thymocyte globulin induction, then tacrolimus and steroids for about 3 years. Overall study results and limits: After transplant, early declines in HvG clones were associated with peak levels of circulating GvH clones.

V lost 3 bases and J lost 4, with 14 bases in between. Germline CDR1 reads SGDLS; CDR2 reads YYNGEE. The CDR3 totals 14 residues. The data were produced by immunoSEQ multiplex PCR, yet TCRdb's version contains in-frame clones alone and is incomplete. The sample lists 1,500 to 2,000 clones, 65% to 90% seen once, with around 3.5% in the top ten. The graft tissue was processed, and this released both intraepithelial and lamina propria lymphocytes. Turning to this clone: Antigen specificity is unknown.

This chain joins TRBV9 and TRBJ2-7; D is uncertain. This TCR came from a human patient who received an intestinal transplant, so some T cells may come from the graft donor. The sample in question was ileum tissue, obtained about 52 days after intestinal transplant. The chain's CDR3 is CASSEDARTYEQYF. CDR3 DNA: TGTGCCAGCAGCGAGGACGCTCGGACGTACGAGCAGTACTTC. The full variable domain, with the rest looked up from reference TRBV9 and TRBJ2-7, is DSGVTQTPKHLITATGQRVTLRCSPRSGDLSVYWYQQSLDQGLQFLIQYYNGEERAKGNILERFSAQQFPDLHSELNLSSLELGDSALYFCASSEDARTYEQYFGPGTRLTVT.